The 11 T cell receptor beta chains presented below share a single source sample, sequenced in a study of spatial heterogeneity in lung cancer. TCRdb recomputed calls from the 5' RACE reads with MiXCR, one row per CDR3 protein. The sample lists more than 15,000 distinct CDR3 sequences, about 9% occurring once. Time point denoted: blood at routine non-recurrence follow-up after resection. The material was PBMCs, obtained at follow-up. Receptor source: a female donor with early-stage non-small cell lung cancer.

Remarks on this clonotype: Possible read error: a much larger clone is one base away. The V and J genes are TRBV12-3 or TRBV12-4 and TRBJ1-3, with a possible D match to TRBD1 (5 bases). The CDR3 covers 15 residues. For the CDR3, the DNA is TGTGCCGGCAGAGGTCAGGGAAGCTCTGGAAACACCATATATTTT. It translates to CAGRGQGSSGNTIYF.

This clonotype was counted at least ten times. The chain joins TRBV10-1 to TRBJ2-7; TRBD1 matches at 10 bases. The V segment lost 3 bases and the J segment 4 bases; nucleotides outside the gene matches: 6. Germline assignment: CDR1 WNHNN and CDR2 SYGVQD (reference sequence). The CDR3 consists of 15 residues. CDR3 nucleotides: TGCGCCAGCAGTGATCCAGGGACAGGGGAGTACGAGCAGTACTTC. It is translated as CASSDPGTGEYEQYF.

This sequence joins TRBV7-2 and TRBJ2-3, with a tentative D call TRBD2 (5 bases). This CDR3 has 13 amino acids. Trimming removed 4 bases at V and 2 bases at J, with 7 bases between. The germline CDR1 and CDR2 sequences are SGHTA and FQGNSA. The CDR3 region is CASSSDYTDTQYF. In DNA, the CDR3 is TGTGCCAGCAGCTCCGACTACACAGATACGCAGTATTTT.

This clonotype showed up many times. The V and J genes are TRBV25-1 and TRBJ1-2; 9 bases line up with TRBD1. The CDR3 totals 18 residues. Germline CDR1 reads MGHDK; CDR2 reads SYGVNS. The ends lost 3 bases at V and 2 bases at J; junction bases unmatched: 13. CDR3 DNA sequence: TGTGCCAGCAGTGAGACGGAGGGACAGGGTGTTTCAAACTATGGCTACACCTTC. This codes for CASSETEGQGVSNYGYTF.

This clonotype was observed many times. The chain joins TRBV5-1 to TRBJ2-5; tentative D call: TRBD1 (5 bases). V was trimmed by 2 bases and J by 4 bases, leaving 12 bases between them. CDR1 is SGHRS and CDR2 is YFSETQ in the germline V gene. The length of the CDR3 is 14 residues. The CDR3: CASSFPQGRETQYF. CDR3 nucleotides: TGCGCCAGCAGCTTCCCCCAGGGAAGAGAGACCCAGTACTTC.

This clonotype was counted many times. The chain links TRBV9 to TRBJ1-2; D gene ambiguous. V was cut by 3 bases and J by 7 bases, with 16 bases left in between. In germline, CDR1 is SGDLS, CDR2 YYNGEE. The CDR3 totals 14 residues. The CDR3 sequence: CASSAGLPHSGYTF. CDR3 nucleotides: TGTGCCAGCAGCGCCGGACTGCCCCACAGTGGCTACACCTTC.

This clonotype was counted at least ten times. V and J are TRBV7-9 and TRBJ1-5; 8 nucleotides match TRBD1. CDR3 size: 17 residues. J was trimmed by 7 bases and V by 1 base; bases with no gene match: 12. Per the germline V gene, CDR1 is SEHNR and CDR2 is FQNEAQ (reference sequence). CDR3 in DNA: TGTGCCAGCAGCTTAGATCAGGGACAGGTCAAGGGGCAGCCCCAGCATTTT. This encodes CASSLDQGQVKGQPQHF.

DNA for the CDR3: TGCGCCAGCAGCCAACTAGCGGGACCCTACAATGAGCAGTTCTTC. Residues: CASSQLAGPYNEQFF. This chain uses TRBV4-1 with TRBJ2-1; the match to TRBD2 covers 9 bases. Germline CDR1 reads MGHRA; CDR2 reads YSYEKL. The CDR3 runs to 15 residues. J was trimmed by 2 bases and V by 2 bases; bases with no gene match: 1.

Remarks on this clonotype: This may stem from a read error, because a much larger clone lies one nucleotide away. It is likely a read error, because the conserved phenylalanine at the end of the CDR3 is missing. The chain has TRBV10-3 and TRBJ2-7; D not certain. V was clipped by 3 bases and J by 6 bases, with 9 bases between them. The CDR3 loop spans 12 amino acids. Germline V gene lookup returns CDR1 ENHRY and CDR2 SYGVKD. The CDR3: CAISDGLGEQYI. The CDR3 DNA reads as TGTGCCATCAGTGACGGGCTTGGCGAGCAGTACATC.

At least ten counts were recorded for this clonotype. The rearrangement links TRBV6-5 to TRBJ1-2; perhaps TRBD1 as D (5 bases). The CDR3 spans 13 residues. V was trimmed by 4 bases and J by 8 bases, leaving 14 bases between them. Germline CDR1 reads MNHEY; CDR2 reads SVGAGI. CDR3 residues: CASSFYRSGGYTF. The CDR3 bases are TGTGCCAGCAGTTTCTACAGGTCTGGGGGCTACACCTTC.

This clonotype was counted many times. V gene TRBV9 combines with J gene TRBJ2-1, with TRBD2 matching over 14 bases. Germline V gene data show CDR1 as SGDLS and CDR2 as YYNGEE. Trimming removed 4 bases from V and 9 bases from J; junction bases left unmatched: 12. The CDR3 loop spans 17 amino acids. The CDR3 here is CASSPSGTSGSRSEQFF. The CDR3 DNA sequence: TGTGCCAGCAGCCCTTCAGGGACTAGCGGGAGTCGGAGTGAGCAGTTCTTC.